This paragraph reports one T cell receptor beta chain. Per germline, CDR1 SQVTM and CDR2 ANQGSEA. This CDR3 has 15 residues. These data belong to a study of CXCR3-negative and CXCR3-positive naive CD8 T cells. UMI-labeled 5' RACE yielded the TRB cDNA libraries. TCRdb re-called the 5' RACE reads; one entry per CDR3 protein, DNA not given. The sample includes tens of thousands of distinct CDR3 sequences. This chain links TRBV29-1 with TRBJ1-5; TCRdb indicates TRBD1, and absent DNA this call remains unverified. The sample comprised memory CD8+ T cells from blood. This clonotype was sampled from a human donor in good health. Some clones in this sample may be carry-over from other donors' samples. The CDR3 sequence is CSVEATGDRNQPQHF.